The rows below give T cell receptor beta chains drawn from one sample of a study of T cell changes during pregnancy in multiple sclerosis. Sequencing was performed with immunoSEQ multiplex PCR; in TCRdb, only in-frame clones are kept and a portion is missing. The table records over 55,000 clones, 90% to 95% of them present only once. The sample here was CD8+ T cells from peripheral blood mononuclear cells, taken in the third trimester of pregnancy. The origin of the receptors is a female donor with multiple sclerosis, enrolled in a pregnancy study. Both conserved end residues are part of each CDR3. The order of the fields is D gene, clone size, V gene, J gene, CDR3 protein, CDR3 DNA. D genes are given only for firm matches. Expanded clones are given a class, and other clones once, few, many or no size at all.

>.|.|TRBV27|TRBJ2-2
CASSLGAVNTGELFF
TGTGCCAGCAGTTTAGGAGCGGTCAACACCGGGGAGCTGTTTTTT
>.|.|TRBV14|TRBJ1-2
CASSQDWRSTSYGYTF
TGTGCCAGCAGCCAAGATTGGAGGTCCACCTCCTATGGCTACACCTTC
>.|.|TRBV5-1|TRBJ2-2
CASSFGEANTGELFF
TGCGCCAGCAGCTTCGGGGAAGCGAACACCGGGGAGCTGTTTTTT
>.|.|TRBV27|TRBJ2-3
CASSFGGAMDTQYF
TGTGCCAGCAGTTTTGGTGGGGCCATGGATACGCAGTATTTT
>.|.|TRBV28|TRBJ2-7
CASSLQGIDEQYF
TGTGCCAGCAGTTTGCAGGGGATCGACGAGCAGTACTTC
>TRBD1|.|TRBV7-6|TRBJ2-1
CASSALTGESSYNEQFF
TGTGCCAGCAGCGCATTGACAGGGGAGAGCTCCTACAATGAGCAGTTCTTC
>.|.|TRBV28|TRBJ2-7
CATSTVYEQYF
TGTGCCACCTCGACAGTCTACGAGCAGTACTTC
>.|.|TRBV4-3|TRBJ1-2
CASSQDRTAFYGYTF
TGCGCCAGCAGCCAAGACCGCACAGCCTTCTATGGCTACACCTTC
>TRBD1|few|TRBV4-1|TRBJ1-1
CASSHLQGSTEAFF
TGCGCCAGCAGCCACCTACAGGGGAGCACTGAAGCTTTCTTT
>.|.|TRBV5-6|TRBJ2-7
CASSTGTQVYEQYF
TGTGCCAGCAGCACCGGGACACAGGTCTACGAGCAGTACTTC
>.|.|TRBV5-6|TRBJ2-1
CASSFPTRYNEQFF
TGTGCCAGCAGCTTCCCAACTAGGTACAATGAGCAGTTCTTC
>TRBD1|.|TRBV19|TRBJ2-2
CATSDRGYTGELFF
TGTGCCACTTCGGACAGGGGGTACACCGGGGAGCTGTTTTTT
>.|.|TRBV5-4|TRBJ1-1
CASSLSPSNTEAFF
TGTGCCAGCAGCTTGTCCCCCTCTAACACTGAAGCTTTCTTT
>TRBD2|.|TRBV6-5|TRBJ2-3
CASSWGLAGDADTQYF
TGTGCCAGCAGTTGGGGACTAGCGGGAGATGCAGATACGCAGTATTTT
>TRBD1|.|TRBV27|TRBJ1-1
CASSFNRGHGGDTEAFF
TGTGCCAGCAGTTTTAACAGGGGGCATGGCGGGGACACTGAAGCTTTCTTT
>.|.|TRBV19|TRBJ2-7
CASSEGGEQYF
TGTGCCAGTAGCGAGGGGGGGGAGCAGTACTTC
>TRBD1|.|TRBV28|TRBJ2-1
CASSLRGPHNEQFF
TGTGCCAGCAGTTTAAGGGGGCCGCACAATGAGCAGTTCTTC
>.|few|TRBV4-1|TRBJ1-4
CASREQTNEKLFF
TGCGCCAGCAGGGAACAGACTAATGAAAAACTGTTTTTT
>TRBD2|.|TRBV10-3|TRBJ2-7
CAISAGTSGRNYEQYF
TGTGCCATCAGTGCCGGGACTAGCGGGAGGAACTACGAGCAGTACTTC
>TRBD2|.|TRBV5-1|TRBJ2-3
CASSRVAGDGDTQYF
TGCGCCAGCAGCCGGGTAGCGGGAGATGGAGATACGCAGTATTTT
>TRBD1|once|TRBV9|TRBJ2-7
CASSVGVTGGGYEQYF
TGTGCCAGCAGCGTAGGCGTGACAGGGGGCGGCTACGAGCAGTACTTC
>.|.|TRBV20-1|TRBJ2-1
CSAPGGNEQFF
TGCAGTGCCCCTGGCGGCAATGAGCAGTTCTTC
>.|.|TRBV10-3|TRBJ2-1
CATGGPRDEQFF
TGTGCCACGGGGGGCCCGAGGGATGAGCAGTTCTTC
>.|few|TRBV9|TRBJ2-1
CASSVVQSDYNEQFF
TGTGCCAGCAGCGTTGTTCAAAGCGACTACAATGAGCAGTTCTTC
>.|.|TRBV4-3|TRBJ2-5
CASSQESRLTETQYF
TGCGCCAGCAGCCAAGAGTCCCGACTAACCGAGACCCAGTACTTC
>.|.|TRBV11-2|TRBJ1-1
CASSLAGTLNTEAFF
TGTGCCAGCAGCTTAGCCGGGACATTGAACACTGAAGCTTTCTTT
>.|.|TRBV7-3|TRBJ2-7
CASSPGGIEEQYF
TGTGCCAGCAGCCCCGGGGGTATCGAGGAGCAGTACTTC
>.|.|TRBV4-2|TRBJ2-6
CASSQDTGSGANVLTF
TGTGCCAGCAGCCAAGATACGGGCTCTGGGGCCAACGTCCTGACTTTC
>.|.|TRBV11-2|TRBJ2-1
CASSLVINEQFF
TGTGCCAGCAGCTTAGTAATCAATGAGCAGTTCTTC
>TRBD1|.|TRBV5-1|TRBJ2-2
CASSLDRGWDIPGELFF
TGCGCCAGCAGCCTCGACAGGGGGTGGGATATCCCCGGGGAGCTGTTTTTT
>.|.|TRBV6-5|TRBJ2-7
CASSYGGGGPYEQYF
TGTGCCAGCAGTTACGGCGGCGGAGGACCCTACGAGCAGTACTTC
>TRBD2|.|TRBV10-3|TRBJ2-7
CAISDLAGRHVEQYF
TGTGCCATCAGTGACCTAGCGGGGAGGCACGTCGAGCAGTACTTC
>.|.|TRBV5-4|TRBJ1-2
CASRGADYGYTF
TGTGCCAGCCGTGGGGCAGACTATGGCTACACCTTC
>TRBD1|few|TRBV10-3|TRBJ2-5
CAIGDRGQGYQETQYF
TGTGCCATCGGGGACCGGGGACAGGGGTACCAAGAGACCCAGTACTTC
>.|.|TRBV4-1|TRBJ1-1
CASSQDGGGEAFF
TGCGCCAGCAGCCAAGATGGGGGCGGTGAAGCTTTCTTT
>TRBD2|.|TRBV27|TRBJ2-7
CASSLNSGTYEQYF
TGTGCCAGCAGTCTCAATAGCGGGACGTACGAGCAGTACTTC
>TRBD1|.|TRBV5-1|TRBJ1-4
CASSWVTGEGEKLFF
TGCGCCAGCAGCTGGGTGACAGGGGAAGGGGAAAAACTGTTTTTT
>TRBD2|.|TRBV29-1|TRBJ2-3
CSVEYSREADTQYF
TGCAGCGTTGAATACTCGCGGGAGGCAGATACGCAGTATTTT
>TRBD1|.|TRBV19|TRBJ2-7
CASSIRGGQGYEQYF
TGTGCCAGTAGTATACGCGGGGGACAGGGCTACGAGCAGTACTTC
>TRBD2|.|TRBV27|TRBJ2-1
CASSLSGIYNEQFF
TGTGCCAGCAGTTTAAGCGGGATCTACAATGAGCAGTTCTTC
>.|few|TRBV10-2|TRBJ2-1
CASSVTSYNEQFF
TGCGCCAGCAGTGTCACATCCTACAATGAGCAGTTCTTC
>.|.|TRBV27|TRBJ1-1
CASSLGGNTEAFF
TGTGCCAGCAGCCTAGGGGGGAACACTGAAGCTTTCTTT
>.|.|TRBV4-1|TRBJ1-2
CASSQNTGNYGYTF
TGCGCCAGCAGCCAAAACACAGGGAACTATGGCTACACCTTC
>TRBD1|.|TRBV23-1|TRBJ2-2
CASSQGLVYGTGPRPNTGELFF
TGCGCCAGCAGTCAAGGATTAGTGTACGGGACAGGGCCCCGTCCGAACACCGGGGAGCTGTTTTTT
>.|.|TRBV1|TRBJ2-3
CTSSPRTSLPFHLSTDTQYF
TGCACCAGCAGCCCCAGGACTAGCCTTCCCTTTCACCTTAGCACAGATACGCAGTATTTT
>.|.|TRBV7-3|TRBJ2-1
CASSLRFSEAENEQFF
TGTGCCAGCAGCTTAAGGTTTAGCGAAGCGGAGAATGAGCAGTTCTTC
>.|few|TRBV27|TRBJ1-1
CASSFWGAEAFF
TGTGCCAGCAGTTTTTGGGGAGCTGAAGCTTTCTTT
>.|.|TRBV13|TRBJ2-6
CASSLGRGLGSGANVLTF
TGTGCCAGCAGCCTTGGGCGGGGCTTGGGGTCTGGGGCCAACGTCCTGACTTTC
>TRBD1|.|TRBV10-3|TRBJ2-6
CAILSRTGTSSGANVLTF
TGTGCCATCTTGAGCAGGACAGGGACATCCTCTGGGGCCAACGTCCTGACTTTC
>.|.|TRBV7-9|TRBJ2-2
CASSLSGVSGELFF
TGTGCCAGCAGCTTATCAGGGGTGAGCGGGGAGCTGTTTTTT
>.|.|TRBV5-6|TRBJ2-3
CASLKLRSDRFTDTQYF
TGTGCCAGCTTGAAACTCCGGTCGGACAGATTCACAGATACGCAGTATTTT
>.|.|TRBV6-5|TRBJ2-2
CASSYVLGELFF
TGTGCCAGCAGTTACGTTCTCGGGGAGCTGTTTTTT
>.|.|TRBV7-9|TRBJ2-5
CASSLAPRGWETQYF
TGTGCCAGCAGCTTAGCGCCTAGAGGATGGGAGACCCAGTACTTC
>TRBD1|.|TRBV9|TRBJ2-7
CASSEGTGAYEQYF
TGTGCCAGCAGCGAAGGGACAGGAGCATACGAGCAGTACTTC
>.|.|TRBV19|TRBJ2-7
CASSIWSSYEQYF
TGTGCCAGTAGTATCTGGAGCTCCTACGAGCAGTACTTC
>.|.|TRBV11-2|TRBJ2-1
CASSPLGEGVDNEQFF
TGTGCCAGCAGCCCCCTGGGGGAGGGGGTCGACAATGAGCAGTTCTTC
>.|.|TRBV5-6|TRBJ1-2
CASSSYSIDPYGYTF
TGTGCCAGCAGCTCATACAGCATCGACCCCTATGGCTACACCTTC
>.|.|TRBV14|TRBJ2-5
CASSQTSQETQYF
TGTGCCAGCAGCCAAACTAGCCAAGAGACCCAGTACTTC
>.|.|TRBV7-9|TRBJ2-1
CASSLAQNNEQFF
TGTGCCAGCAGCTTAGCACAGAACAATGAGCAGTTCTTC
>.|.|TRBV21-1|TRBJ2-2
CASRPSIPRQNSGELFF
TGTGCCAGCAGACCCTCCATCCCTAGACAGAACAGCGGGGAGCTGTTTTTT